This T cell receptor (beta chain) appears in the sequencing data of a study of T cell changes during pregnancy in multiple sclerosis. The CDR3 extends over 13 amino acids. Trimming cost V 2 bases and J 0 bases, with 4 bases left between them. Germline CDR1 MDHEN, CDR2 SYDVKM. The method was immunoSEQ multiplex PCR; TCRdb's version includes in-frame clones alone and lacks a portion of them. This table has 20,000 to 25,000 clones, under 95% appearing once. The chain joins TRBV28 to TRBJ1-1; D not certain. The sequence was collected from a female donor with multiple sclerosis, enrolled in a pregnancy study. Source: CD4+ T cells from peripheral blood mononuclear cells, taken in the third trimester of pregnancy. The CDR3 is CASSLNMNTEAFF. CDR3 sequence (DNA): TGTGCCAGCAGTTTAAACATGAACACTGAAGCTTTCTTT.